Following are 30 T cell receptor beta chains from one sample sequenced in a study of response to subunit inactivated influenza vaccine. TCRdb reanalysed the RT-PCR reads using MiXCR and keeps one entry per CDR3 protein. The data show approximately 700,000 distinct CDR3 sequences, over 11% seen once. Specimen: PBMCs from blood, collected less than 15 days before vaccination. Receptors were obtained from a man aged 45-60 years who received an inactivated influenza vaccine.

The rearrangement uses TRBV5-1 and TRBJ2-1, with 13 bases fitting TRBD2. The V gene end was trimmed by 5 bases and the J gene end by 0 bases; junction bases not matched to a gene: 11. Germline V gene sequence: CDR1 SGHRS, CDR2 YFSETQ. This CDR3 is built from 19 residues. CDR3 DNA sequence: TGCGCCAGCAGTTCCCCGGGACTAGCGGGGCAGAGCTCCTACAATGAGCAGTTCTTC. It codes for CASSSPGLAGQSSYNEQFF.

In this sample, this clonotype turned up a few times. In DNA, the CDR3 is TGCAGCGTTATCAATGAAAGACTAGGCCTAAACACCGGGGAGCTGTTTTTT. Amino acids: CSVINERLGLNTGELFF. This rearrangement joins TRBV29-1 to TRBJ2-2; tentative D call: TRBD2 (6 bases). The CDR3 is 17 residues long. V lost 5 bases, J lost 2 bases, and 21 bases lay in between. Germline V CDR1 and CDR2: SQVTM, ANQGSEA.

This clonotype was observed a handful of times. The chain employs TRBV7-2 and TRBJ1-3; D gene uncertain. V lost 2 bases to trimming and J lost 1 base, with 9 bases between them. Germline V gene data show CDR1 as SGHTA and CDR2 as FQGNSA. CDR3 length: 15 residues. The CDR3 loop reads CASSLQATSGNTIYF. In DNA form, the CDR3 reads TGTGCCAGCAGCTTACAGGCCACTTCTGGAAACACCATATATTTT. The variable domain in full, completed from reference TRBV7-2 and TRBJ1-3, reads GAGVSQSPSNKVTEKGKDVELRCDPISGHTALYWYRQSLGQGLEFLIYFQGNSAPDKSGLPSDRFSAERTGGSVSTLTIQRTQQEDSAVYLCASSLQATSGNTIYFGEGSWLTVV.

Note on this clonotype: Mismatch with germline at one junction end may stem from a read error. As DNA, the CDR3 is TGTGCCATCAGTGAGTCGAGGACAGGGATCTATGCCTACACCTTC. Encoded protein: CAISESRTGIYAYTF. The chain employs TRBV10-3 and TRBJ1-2; 8 bases are a match to TRBD1. The CDR3 covers 15 residues. Per the germline V gene, CDR1 is ENHRY and CDR2 is SYGVKD.

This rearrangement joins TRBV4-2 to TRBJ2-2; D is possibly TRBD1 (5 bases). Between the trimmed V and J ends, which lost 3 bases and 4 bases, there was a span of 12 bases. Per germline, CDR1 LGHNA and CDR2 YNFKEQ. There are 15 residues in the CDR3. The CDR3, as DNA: TGTGCCAGCAGCCATCCAGGGTGGGGCACCGGGGAGCTGTTTTTT. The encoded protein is CASSHPGWGTGELFF.

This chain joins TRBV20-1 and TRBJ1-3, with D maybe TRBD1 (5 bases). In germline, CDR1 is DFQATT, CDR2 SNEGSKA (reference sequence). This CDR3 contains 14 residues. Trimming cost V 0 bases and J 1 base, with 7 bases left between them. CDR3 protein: CSAREAGSGNTIYF. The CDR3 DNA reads TGCAGTGCTAGAGAGGCAGGGTCTGGAAACACCATATATTTT.

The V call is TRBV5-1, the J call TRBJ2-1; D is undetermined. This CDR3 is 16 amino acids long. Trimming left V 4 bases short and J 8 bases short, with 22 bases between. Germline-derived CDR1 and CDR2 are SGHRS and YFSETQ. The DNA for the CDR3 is TGCGCCAGCAGCGCGCAACCCTACGGAAATAAGGATGAGCAGTTCTTC. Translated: CASSAQPYGNKDEQFF.

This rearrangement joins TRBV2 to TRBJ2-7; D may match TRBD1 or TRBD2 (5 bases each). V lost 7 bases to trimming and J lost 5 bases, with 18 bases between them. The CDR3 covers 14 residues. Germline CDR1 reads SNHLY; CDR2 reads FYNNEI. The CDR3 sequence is CASTGIGQGDEQYF. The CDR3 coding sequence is TGTGCCAGCACCGGGATAGGGCAGGGAGACGAGCAGTACTTC. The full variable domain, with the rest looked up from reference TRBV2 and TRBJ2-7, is EPEVTQTPSHQVTQMGQEVILRCVPISNHLYFYWYRQILGQKVEFLVSFYNNEISEKSEIFDDQFSVERPDGSNFTLKIRSTKLEDSAMYFCASTGIGQGDEQYFGPGTRLTVT.

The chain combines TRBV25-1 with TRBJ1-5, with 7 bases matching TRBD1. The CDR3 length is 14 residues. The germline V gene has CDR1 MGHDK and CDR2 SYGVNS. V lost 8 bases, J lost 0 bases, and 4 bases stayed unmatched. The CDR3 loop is CASGQDYSNQPQHF. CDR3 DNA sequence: TGTGCCAGCGGACAGGATTATAGCAATCAGCCCCAGCATTTT.

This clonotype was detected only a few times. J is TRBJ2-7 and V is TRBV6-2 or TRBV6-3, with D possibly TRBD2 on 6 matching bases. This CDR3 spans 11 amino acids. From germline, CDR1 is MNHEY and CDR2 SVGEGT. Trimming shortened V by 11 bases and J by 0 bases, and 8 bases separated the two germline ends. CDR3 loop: CAAGSSYEQYF. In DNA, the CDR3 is TGTGCCGCGGGGTCCTCCTACGAGCAGTACTTC.

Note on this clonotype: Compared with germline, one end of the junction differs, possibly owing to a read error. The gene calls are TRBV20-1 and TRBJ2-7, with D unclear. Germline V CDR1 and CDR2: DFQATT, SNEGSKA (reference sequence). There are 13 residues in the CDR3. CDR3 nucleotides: TGCAGTGCCAGAGATGCTAGTATCTACGAGCAGAACTTC. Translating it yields CSARDASIYEQNF.

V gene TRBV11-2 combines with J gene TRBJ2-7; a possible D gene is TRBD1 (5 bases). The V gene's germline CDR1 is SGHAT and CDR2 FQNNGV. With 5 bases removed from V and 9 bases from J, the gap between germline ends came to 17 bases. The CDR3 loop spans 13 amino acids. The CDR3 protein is CASSPRQGHWQYF. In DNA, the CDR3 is TGTGCCAGCAGCCCCAGGCAGGGTCATTGGCAGTACTTC.

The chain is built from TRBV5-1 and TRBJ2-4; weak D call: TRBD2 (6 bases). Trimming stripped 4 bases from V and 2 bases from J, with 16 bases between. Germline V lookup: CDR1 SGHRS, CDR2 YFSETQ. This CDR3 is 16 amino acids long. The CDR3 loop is CASSGGGVLSKNIQYF. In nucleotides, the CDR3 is TGCGCCAGCAGCGGCGGCGGGGTCCTATCCAAAAACATTCAGTACTTC.

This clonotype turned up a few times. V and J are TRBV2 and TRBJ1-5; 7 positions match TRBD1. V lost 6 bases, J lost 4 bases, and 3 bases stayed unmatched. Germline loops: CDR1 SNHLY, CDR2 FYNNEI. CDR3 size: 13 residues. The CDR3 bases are TGTGCCAGCAGCGACAGGGAGAATCAGCCCCAGCATTTT. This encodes CASSDRENQPQHF.

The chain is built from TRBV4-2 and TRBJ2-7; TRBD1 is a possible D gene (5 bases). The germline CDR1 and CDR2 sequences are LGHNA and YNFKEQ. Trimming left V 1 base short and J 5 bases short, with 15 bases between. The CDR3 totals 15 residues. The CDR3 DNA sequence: TGTGCCAGCAGCCAAGGGGTCGACAGCCGAAACGAGCAGTACTTC. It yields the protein CASSQGVDSRNEQYF.

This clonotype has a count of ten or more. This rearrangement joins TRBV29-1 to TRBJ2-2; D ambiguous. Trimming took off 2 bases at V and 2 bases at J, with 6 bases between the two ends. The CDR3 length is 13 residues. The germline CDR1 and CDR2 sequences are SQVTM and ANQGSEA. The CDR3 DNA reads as TGCAGCGTTGAATCGGACAACACCGGGGAGCTGTTTTTT. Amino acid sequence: CSVESDNTGELFF.

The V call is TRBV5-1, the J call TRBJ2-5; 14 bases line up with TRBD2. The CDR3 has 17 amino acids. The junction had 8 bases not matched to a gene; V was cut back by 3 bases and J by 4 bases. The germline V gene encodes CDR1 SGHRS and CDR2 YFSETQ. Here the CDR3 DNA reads TGCGCCAGCAGCTCAACCCTTGGACTAGCGGGAGGAGAGACCCAGTACTTC. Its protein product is CASSSTLGLAGGETQYF.

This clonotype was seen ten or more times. CDR3 loop: CASSQTGGSGGYTF. CDR3 nucleotides: TGCGCCAGCAGCCAGACAGGGGGCTCGGGGGGCTACACCTTC. The chain links TRBV4-3 to TRBJ1-2, with TRBD1 matching over 10 bases. Germline trimming cut 3 bases from V and 8 bases from J; bases unmatched to any gene: 6. This CDR3 contains 14 residues. Germline CDR1 and CDR2: LGHNA and YSLEER.

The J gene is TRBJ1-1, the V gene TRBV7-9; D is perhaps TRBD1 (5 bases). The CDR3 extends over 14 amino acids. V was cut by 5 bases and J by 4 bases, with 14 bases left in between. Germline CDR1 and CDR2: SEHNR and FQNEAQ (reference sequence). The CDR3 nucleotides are TGTGCCAGCAGCCCTCAGGCGGGGACCACTGAAGCTTTCTTT. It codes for CASSPQAGTTEAFF.

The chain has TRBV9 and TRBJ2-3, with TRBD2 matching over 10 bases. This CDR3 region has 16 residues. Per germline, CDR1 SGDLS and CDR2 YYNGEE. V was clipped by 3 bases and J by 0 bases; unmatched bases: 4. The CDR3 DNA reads TGTGCCAGCAGCGGGGGACTAGCGTTAAGCACAGATACGCAGTATTTT. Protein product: CASSGGLALSTDTQYF.

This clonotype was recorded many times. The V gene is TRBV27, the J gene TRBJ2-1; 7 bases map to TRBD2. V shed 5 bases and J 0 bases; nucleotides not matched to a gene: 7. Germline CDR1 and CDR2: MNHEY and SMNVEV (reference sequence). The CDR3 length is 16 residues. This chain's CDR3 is CASSPLGGSSYNEQFF. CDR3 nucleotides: TGTGCCAGCAGTCCATTGGGCGGGAGCTCCTACAATGAGCAGTTCTTC.

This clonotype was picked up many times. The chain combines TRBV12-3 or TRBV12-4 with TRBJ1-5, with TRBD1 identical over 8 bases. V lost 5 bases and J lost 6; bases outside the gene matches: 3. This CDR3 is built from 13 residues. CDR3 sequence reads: CASSTGGVQPQHF. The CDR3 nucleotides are TGTGCCAGCAGTACAGGGGGGGTTCAGCCCCAGCATTTT.

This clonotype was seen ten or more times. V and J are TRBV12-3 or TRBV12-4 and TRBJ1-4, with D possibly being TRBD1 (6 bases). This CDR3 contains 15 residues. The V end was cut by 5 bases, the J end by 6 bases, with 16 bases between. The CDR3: CASSSRGLGDEKLFF. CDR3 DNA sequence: TGTGCCAGCAGTAGCCGGGGGCTGGGGGATGAAAAACTGTTTTTT.

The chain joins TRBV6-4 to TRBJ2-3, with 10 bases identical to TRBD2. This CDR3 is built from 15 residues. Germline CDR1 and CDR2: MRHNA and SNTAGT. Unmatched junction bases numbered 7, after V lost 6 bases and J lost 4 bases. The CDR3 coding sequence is TGTGCCAGCAGAAAAGCGGGGGGGCCATCAGATACGCAGTATTTT. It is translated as CASRKAGGPSDTQYF.

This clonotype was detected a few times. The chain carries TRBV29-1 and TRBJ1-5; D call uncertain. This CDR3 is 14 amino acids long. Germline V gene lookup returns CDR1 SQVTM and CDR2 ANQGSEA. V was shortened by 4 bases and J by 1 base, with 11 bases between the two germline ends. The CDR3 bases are TGCAGCGTTGCACCTACTGACAGCAATCAGCCCCAGCATTTT. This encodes CSVAPTDSNQPQHF.

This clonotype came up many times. The CDR3 protein is CATSDPSSYNEQFF. CDR3 in DNA: TGTGCCACCAGTGACCCAAGCTCCTACAATGAGCAGTTCTTC. The chain carries TRBV24-1 and TRBJ2-1; D is unclear. Trimming removed 4 bases at V and 0 bases at J, with 6 bases between. CDR3 size: 14 residues. The germline CDR1 and CDR2 sequences are KGHDR and SFDVKD.

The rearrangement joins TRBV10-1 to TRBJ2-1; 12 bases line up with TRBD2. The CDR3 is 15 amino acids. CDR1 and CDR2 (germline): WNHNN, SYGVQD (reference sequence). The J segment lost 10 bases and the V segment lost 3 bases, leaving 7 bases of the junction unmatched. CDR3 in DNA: TGCGCCAGCAGTGACACTAGCGGGGGGTCCGGGGAGCAGTTCTTC. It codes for CASSDTSGGSGEQFF.

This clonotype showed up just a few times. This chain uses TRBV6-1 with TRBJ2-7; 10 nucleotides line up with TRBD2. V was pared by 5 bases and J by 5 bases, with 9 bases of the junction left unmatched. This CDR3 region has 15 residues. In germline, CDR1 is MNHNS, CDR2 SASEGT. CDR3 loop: CASSPASGGVHEQYF. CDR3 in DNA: TGTGCCAGCAGTCCCGCCAGCGGGGGGGTGCACGAGCAGTACTTC.

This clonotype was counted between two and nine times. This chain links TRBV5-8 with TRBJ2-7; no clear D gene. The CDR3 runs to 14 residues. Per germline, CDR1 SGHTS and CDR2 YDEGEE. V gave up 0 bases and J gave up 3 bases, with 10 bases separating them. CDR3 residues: CASSLAGLLYEQYF. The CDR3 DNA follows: TGTGCCAGCAGCTTGGCCGGCCTGCTCTACGAGCAGTACTTC.

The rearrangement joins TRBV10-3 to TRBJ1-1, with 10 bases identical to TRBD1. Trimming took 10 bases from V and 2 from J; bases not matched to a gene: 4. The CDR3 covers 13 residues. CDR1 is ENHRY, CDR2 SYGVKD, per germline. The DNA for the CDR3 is TGTGCCACCTGGACAGGGGGTAACACTGAAGCTTTCTTT. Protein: CATWTGGNTEAFF.